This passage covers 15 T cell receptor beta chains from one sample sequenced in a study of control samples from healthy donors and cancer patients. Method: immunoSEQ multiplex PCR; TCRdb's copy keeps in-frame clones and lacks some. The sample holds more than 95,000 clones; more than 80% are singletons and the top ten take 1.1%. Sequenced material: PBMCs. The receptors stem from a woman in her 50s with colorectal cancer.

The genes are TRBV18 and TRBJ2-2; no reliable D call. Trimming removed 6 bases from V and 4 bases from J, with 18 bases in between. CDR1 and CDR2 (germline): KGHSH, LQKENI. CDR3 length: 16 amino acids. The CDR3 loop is CASSLIGPQGTGELFF. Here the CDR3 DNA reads TGTGCCAGCTCCCTGATTGGTCCCCAAGGCACCGGGGAGCTGTTTTTT.

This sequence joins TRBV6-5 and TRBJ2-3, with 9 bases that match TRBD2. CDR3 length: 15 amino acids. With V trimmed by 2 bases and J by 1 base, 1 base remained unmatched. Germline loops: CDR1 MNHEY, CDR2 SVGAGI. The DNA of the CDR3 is TGTGCCAGCAGTTACAAGCGGGGGGGCACAGATACGCAGTATTTT. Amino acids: CASSYKRGGTDTQYF.

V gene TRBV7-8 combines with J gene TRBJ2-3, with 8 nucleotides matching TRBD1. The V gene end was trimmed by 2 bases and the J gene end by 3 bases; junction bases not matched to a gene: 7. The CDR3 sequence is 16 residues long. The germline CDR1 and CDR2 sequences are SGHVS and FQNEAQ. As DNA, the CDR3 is TGTGCCAGCAGCTTAAACGGCGACAGGGGAACAGATACGCAGTATTTT. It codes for CASSLNGDRGTDTQYF.

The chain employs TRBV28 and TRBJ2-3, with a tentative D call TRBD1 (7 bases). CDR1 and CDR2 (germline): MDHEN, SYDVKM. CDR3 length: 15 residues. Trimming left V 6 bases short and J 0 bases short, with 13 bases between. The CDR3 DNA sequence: TGTGCCAGCAGCCCCAGGGGGACTAGCACAGATACGCAGTATTTT. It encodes CASSPRGTSTDTQYF.

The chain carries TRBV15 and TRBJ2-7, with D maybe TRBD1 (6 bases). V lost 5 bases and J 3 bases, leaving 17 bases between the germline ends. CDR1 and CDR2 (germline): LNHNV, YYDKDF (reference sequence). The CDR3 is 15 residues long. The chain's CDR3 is CATSHGEQGFYEQYF. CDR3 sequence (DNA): TGTGCCACCAGCCACGGGGAACAGGGCTTCTACGAGCAGTACTTC.

The CDR3 DNA is TGTGCCAGCAGGGCGACTAGCGGGAGGGCGAATGAGCAGTTCTTC. Its translation: CASRATSGRANEQFF. The genes are TRBV7-2 and TRBJ2-1; 14 bases map to TRBD2. The germline V gene encodes CDR1 SGHTA and CDR2 FQGNSA. The CDR3 contains 15 residues. Losses at the gene ends were 6 bases for V and 7 bases for J; bases not matched to a gene: 5. The whole variable domain, filled in from reference TRBV7-2 and TRBJ2-1, reads GAGVSQSPSNKVTEKGKDVELRCDPISGHTALYWYRQSLGQGLEFLIYFQGNSAPDKSGLPSDRFSAERTGGSVSTLTIQRTQQEDSAVYLCASRATSGRANEQFFGPGTRLTVL.

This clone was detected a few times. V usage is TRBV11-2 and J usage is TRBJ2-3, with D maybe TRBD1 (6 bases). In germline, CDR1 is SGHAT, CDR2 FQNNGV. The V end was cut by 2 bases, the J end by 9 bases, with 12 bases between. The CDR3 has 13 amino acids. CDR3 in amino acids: CASSLSQTGTQYF. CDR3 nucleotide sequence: TGTGCCAGCAGCTTATCTCAAACAGGGACGCAGTATTTT.

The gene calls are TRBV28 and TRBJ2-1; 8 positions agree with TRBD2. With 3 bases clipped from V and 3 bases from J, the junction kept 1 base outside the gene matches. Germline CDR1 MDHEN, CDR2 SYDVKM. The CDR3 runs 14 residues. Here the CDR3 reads CASSFRGGYNEQFF. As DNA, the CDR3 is TGTGCCAGCAGTTTTCGGGGGGGCTACAATGAGCAGTTCTTC.

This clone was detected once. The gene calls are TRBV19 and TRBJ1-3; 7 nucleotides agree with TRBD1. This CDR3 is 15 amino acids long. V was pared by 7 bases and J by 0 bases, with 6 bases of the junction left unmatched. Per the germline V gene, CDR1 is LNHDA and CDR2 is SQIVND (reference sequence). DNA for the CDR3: TGTGCCAGTACTGAAGGGGGCAACTCTGGAAACACCATATATTTT. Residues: CASTEGGNSGNTIYF.

This CDR3 is CATSTLRGTNTEAFF. CDR3 coding DNA: TGTGCCACCAGCACCTTGAGAGGGACGAACACTGAAGCTTTCTTT. This sequence joins TRBV15 and TRBJ1-1, with D possibly TRBD1 on 5 matching bases. The CDR3 sequence is 15 residues long. Trimming took off 4 bases at V and 1 base at J, with 13 bases between the two ends. The germline V gene has CDR1 LNHNV and CDR2 YYDKDF (reference sequence).

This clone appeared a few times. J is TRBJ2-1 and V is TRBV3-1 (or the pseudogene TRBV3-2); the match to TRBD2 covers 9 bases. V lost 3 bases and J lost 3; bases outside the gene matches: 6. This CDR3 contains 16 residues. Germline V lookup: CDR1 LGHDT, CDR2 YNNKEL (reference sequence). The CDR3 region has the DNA TGTGCCAGCAGCCAGGTAGCGGGAGCTGTCTACAATGAGCAGTTCTTC. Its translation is CASSQVAGAVYNEQFF.

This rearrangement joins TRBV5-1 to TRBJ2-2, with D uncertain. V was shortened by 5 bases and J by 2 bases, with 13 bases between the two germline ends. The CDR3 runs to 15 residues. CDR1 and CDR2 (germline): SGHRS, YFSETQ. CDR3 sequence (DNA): TGCGCCAGCAGTTTGAGGTCAACAAACACCGGGGAGCTGTTTTTT. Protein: CASSLRSTNTGELFF.

CDR3 sequence: CSAREGGYTF. The CDR3, as DNA: TGCAGTGCTCGCGAGGGGGGCTACACCTTC. V and J are TRBV20-1 and TRBJ1-2; D possibly corresponds to TRBD1 (5 bases). The V gene lost 5 bases and the J gene lost 8 bases, with 9 bases spanning the gap. The CDR3 length is 10 residues. Germline V gives CDR1 DFQATT, CDR2 SNEGSKA (reference sequence).

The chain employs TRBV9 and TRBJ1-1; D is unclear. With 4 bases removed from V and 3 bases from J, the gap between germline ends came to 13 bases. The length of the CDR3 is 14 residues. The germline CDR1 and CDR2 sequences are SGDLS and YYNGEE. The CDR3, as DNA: TGTGCCAGCAGCTCGGACCACGGTGACACTGAAGCTTTCTTT. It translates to CASSSDHGDTEAFF.

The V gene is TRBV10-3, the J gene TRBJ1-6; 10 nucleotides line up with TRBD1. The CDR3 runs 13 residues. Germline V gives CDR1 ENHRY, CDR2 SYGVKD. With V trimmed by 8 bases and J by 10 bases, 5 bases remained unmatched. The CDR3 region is CAIATGGNSPLHF. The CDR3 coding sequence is TGTGCCATCGCGACAGGGGGCAACTCACCCCTCCACTTT.